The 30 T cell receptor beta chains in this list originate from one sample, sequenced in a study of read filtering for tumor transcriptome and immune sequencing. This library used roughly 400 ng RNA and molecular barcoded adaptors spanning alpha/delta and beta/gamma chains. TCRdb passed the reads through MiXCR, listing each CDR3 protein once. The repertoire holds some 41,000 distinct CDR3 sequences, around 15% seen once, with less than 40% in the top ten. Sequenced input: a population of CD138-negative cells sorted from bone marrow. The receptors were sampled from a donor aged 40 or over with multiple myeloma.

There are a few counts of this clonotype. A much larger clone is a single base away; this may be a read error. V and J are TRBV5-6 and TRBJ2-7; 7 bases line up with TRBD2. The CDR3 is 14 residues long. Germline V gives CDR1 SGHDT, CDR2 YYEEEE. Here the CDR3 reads CVSSFPGLAYEQYF. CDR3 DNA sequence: TGTGTCAGCAGCTTCCCCGGACTAGCCTACGAGCAGTACTTC.

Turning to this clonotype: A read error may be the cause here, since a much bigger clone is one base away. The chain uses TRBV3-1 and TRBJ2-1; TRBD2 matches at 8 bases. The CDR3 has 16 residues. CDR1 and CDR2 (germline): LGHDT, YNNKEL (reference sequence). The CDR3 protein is CASSQVPSAGESEQLF. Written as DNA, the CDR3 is TGTGCCAGCAGCCAAGTTCCCTCAGCGGGAGAAAGTGAGCAGTTGTTC.

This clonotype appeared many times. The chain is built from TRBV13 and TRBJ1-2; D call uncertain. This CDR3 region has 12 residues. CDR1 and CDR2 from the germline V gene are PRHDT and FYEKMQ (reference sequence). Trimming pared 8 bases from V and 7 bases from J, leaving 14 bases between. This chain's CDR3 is CASRPRLAGYTF. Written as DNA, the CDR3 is TGTGCCAGCCGCCCCCGGCTAGCTGGCTACACCTTC.

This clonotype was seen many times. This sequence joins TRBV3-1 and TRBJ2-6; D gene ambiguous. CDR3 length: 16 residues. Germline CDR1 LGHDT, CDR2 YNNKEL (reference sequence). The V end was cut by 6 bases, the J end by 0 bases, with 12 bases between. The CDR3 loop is CASRGPTNSGANVLTF. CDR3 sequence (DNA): TGTGCCAGCAGAGGCCCTACGAACTCTGGGGCCAACGTCCTGACTTTC.

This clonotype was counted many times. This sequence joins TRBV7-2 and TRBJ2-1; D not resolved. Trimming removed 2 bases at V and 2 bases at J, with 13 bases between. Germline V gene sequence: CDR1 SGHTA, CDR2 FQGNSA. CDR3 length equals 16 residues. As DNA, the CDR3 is TGTGCCAGCAGCTTATTCGGGCAAACAGCCTACAATGAGCAGTTCTTC. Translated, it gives CASSLFGQTAYNEQFF.

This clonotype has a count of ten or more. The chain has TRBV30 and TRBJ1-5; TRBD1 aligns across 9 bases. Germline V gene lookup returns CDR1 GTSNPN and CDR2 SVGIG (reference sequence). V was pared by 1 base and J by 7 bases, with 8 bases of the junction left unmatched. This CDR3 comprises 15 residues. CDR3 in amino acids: CAWSATTGGEQPQHF. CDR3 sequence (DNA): TGTGCCTGGAGTGCCACTACAGGGGGCGAACAGCCCCAGCATTTT.

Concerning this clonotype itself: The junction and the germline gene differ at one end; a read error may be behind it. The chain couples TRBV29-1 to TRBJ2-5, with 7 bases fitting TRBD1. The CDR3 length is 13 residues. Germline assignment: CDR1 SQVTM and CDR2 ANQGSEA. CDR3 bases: TGCAGCGTCCCCAGGGACAGCCAAGAGACCCAGCACTTC. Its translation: CSVPRDSQETQHF.

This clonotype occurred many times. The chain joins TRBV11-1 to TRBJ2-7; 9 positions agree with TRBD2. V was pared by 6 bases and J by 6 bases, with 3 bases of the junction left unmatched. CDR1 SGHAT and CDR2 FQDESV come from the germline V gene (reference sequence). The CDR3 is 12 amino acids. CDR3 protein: CASSILAGEQYF. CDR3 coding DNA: TGTGCCAGCAGTATACTAGCGGGCGAGCAGTACTTC.

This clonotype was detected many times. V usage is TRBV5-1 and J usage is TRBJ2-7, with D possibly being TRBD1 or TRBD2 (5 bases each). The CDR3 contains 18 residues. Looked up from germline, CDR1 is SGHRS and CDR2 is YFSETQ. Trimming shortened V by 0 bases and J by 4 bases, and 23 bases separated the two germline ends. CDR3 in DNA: TGCGCCAGCAGCTTGGCCCCGGGGCGGCAGCTCGTAGGGTACGAGCAGTACTTC. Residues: CASSLAPGRQLVGYEQYF.

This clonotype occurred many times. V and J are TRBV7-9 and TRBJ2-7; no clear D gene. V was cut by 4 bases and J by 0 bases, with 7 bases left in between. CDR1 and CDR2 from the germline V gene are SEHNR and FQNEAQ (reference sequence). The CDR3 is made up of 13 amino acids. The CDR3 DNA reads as TGTGCCAGCAGCTCACTACTCTCCTACGAGCAGTACTTC. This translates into CASSSLLSYEQYF.

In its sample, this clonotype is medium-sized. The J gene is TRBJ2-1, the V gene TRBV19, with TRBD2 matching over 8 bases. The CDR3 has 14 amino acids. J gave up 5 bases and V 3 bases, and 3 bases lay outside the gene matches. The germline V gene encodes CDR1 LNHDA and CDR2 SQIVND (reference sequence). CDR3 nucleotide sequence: TGTGCCAGTAGTATTAGCGGGACGCACAATGAGCAGTTCTTC. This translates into CASSISGTHNEQFF.

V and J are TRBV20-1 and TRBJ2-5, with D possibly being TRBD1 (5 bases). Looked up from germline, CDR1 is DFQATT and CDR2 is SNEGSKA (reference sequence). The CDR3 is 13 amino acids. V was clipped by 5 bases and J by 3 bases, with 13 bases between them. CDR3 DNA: TGCAGTGCTGTGTCAGGGTTGAAAGAGACCCAGTACTTC. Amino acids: CSAVSGLKETQYF.

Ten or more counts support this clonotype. The CDR3 protein is CATSDVPGQNTGELFF. In DNA, the CDR3 is TGTGCCACCAGTGATGTCCCGGGACAGAACACCGGGGAGCTGTTTTTT. The V and J genes are TRBV24-1 and TRBJ2-2, with TRBD1 as a possible D gene (6 bases). Germline loops: CDR1 KGHDR, CDR2 SFDVKD. Trimming took 3 bases from V and 1 from J, leaving 11 bases between them. This CDR3 is built from 16 residues.

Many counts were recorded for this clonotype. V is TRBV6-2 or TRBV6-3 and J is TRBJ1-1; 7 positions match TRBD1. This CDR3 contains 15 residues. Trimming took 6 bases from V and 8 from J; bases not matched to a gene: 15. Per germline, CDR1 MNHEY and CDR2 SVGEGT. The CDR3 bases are TGTGCCAGCAGCGGGATATTACGGACAGGCTTGGAAGCTTTCTTT. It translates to CASSGILRTGLEAFF.

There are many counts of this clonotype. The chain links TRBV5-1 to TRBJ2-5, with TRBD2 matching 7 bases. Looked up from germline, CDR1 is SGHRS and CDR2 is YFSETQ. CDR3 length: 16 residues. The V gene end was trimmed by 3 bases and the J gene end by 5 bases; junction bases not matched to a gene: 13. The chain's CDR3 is CASSSEGIPRGETQYF. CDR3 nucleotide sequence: TGCGCCAGCAGCTCTGAGGGCATACCGCGGGGGGAGACCCAGTACTTC. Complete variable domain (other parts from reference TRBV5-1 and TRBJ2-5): KAGVTQTPRYLIKTRGQQVTLSCSPISGHRSVSWYQQTPGQGLQFLFEYFSETQRNKGNFPGRFSGRQFSNSRSEMNVSTLELGDSALYLCASSSEGIPRGETQYFGPGTRLLVL.

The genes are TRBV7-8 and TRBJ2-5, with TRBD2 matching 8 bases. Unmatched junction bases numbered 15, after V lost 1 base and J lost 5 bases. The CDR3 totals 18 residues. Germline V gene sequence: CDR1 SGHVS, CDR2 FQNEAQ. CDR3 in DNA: TGTGCCAGCAGCTTAGAAACCGGTCCCGGGACTAGGGTTGAGACCCAGTACTTC. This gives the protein CASSLETGPGTRVETQYF.

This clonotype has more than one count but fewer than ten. Here the CDR3 reads CASSLMTPQRGKADTQYF. Written as DNA, the CDR3 is TGTGCCAGCAGCTTAATGACGCCCCAGCGGGGGAAGGCAGATACGCAGTATTTT. The rearrangement links TRBV11-2 to TRBJ2-3; 8 nucleotides match TRBD2. With 2 bases clipped from V and 4 bases from J, the junction kept 14 bases outside the gene matches. CDR3 length: 18 residues. CDR1 is SGHAT, CDR2 FQNNGV, per germline.

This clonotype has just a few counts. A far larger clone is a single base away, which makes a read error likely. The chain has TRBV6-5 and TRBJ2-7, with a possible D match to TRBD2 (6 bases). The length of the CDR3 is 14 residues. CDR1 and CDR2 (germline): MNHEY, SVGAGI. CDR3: CACSTGEATYEQYF. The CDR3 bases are TGTGCCTGCAGTACGGGAGAAGCTACCTACGAGCAGTACTTC.

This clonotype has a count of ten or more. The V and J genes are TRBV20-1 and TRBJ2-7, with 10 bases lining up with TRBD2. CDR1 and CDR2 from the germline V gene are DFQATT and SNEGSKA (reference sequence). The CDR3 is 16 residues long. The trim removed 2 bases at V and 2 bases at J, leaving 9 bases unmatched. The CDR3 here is CSARLPASGSPYEQYF. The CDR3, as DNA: TGCAGTGCTAGACTCCCGGCTAGCGGGAGCCCCTACGAGCAGTACTTC.

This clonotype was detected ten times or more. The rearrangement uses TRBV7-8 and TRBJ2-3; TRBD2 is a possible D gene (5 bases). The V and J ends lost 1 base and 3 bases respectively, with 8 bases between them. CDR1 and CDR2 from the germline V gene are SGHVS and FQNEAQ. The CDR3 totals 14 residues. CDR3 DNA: TGTGCCAGCAGCTTAGAACCGGGGACAGATACGCAGTATTTT. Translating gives CASSLEPGTDTQYF.

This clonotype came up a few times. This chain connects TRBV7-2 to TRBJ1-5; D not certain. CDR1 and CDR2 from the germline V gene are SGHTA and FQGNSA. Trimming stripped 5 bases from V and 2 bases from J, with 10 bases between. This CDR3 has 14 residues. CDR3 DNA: TGTGCCAGCAGCCCTACCGGGGGCAATCAGCCCCAGCATTTT. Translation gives CASSPTGGNQPQHF.

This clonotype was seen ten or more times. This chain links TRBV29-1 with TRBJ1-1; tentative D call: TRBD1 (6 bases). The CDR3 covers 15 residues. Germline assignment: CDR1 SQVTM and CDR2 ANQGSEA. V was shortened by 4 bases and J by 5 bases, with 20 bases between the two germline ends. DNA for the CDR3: TGCAGCGTTGTTGGGGCATTCAGGGGAGGAACTGAAGCTTTCTTT. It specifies CSVVGAFRGGTEAFF. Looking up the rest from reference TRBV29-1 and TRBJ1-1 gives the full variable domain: SAVISQKPSRDICQRGTSLTIQCQVDSQVTMMFWYRQQPGQSLTLIATANQGSEATYESGFVIDKFPISRPNLTFSTLTVSNMSPEDSSIYLCSVVGAFRGGTEAFFGQGTRLTVV.

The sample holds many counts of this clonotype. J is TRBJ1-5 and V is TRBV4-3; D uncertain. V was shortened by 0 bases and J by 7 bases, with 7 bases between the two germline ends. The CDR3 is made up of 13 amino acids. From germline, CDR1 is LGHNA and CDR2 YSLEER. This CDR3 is CASSQDSQQPQHF. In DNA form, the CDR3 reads TGCGCCAGCAGCCAAGATTCCCAACAGCCCCAGCATTTT.

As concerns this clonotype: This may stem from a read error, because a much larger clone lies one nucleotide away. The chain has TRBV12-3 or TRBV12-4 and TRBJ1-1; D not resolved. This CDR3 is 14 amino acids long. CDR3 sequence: CVSSFRGMDTEAFF. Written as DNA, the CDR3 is TGTGTCAGCAGTTTCCGGGGTATGGACACTGAAGCTTTCTTT.

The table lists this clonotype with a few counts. The CDR3 DNA is TGTGCCAGCAAAAGTCTGGCTACGCAGTATTTT. It is translated as CASKSLATQYF. The gene calls are TRBV2 and TRBJ2-3; D not certain. Germline CDR1 and CDR2: SNHLY and FYNNEI. CDR3 length equals 11 residues. V shed 7 bases and J shed 8 bases, with 10 bases lying between them.

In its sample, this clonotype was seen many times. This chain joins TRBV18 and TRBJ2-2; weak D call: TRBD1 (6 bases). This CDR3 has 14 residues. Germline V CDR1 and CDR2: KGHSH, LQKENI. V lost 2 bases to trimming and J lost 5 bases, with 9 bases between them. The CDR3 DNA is TGTGCCAGCTCACCAAGGGACAATACCGGGGAGCTGTTTTTT. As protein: CASSPRDNTGELFF.

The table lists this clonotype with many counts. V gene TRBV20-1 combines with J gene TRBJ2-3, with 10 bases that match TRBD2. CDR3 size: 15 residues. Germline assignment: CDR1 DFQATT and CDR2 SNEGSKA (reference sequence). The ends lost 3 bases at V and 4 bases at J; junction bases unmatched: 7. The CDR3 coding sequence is TGCAGTGCTAGTGGTAGCGGGAGGTTGGCAGATACGCAGTATTTT. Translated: CSASGSGRLADTQYF.

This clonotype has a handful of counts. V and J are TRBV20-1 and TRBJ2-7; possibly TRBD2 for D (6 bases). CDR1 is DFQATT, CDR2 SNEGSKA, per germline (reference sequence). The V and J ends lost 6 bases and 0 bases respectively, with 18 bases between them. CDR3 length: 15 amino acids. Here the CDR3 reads CSAPTLYGSSYEQYF. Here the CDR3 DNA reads TGCAGTGCACCGACTTTGTACGGGAGCTCCTACGAGCAGTACTTC.

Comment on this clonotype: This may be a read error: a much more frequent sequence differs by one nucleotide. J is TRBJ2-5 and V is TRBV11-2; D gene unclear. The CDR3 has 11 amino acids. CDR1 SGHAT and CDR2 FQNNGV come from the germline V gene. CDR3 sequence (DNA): TGTGCCAGCAGCCGAGGAGAGACCCAGTGCTTC. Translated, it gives CASSRGETQCF.

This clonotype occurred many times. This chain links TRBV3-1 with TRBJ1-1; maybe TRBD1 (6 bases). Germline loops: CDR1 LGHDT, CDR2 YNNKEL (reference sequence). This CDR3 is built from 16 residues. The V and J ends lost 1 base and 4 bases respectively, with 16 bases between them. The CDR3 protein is CASSQVVVAGATEAFF. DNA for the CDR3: TGTGCCAGCAGCCAAGTCGTGGTTGCGGGGGCCACTGAAGCTTTCTTT.